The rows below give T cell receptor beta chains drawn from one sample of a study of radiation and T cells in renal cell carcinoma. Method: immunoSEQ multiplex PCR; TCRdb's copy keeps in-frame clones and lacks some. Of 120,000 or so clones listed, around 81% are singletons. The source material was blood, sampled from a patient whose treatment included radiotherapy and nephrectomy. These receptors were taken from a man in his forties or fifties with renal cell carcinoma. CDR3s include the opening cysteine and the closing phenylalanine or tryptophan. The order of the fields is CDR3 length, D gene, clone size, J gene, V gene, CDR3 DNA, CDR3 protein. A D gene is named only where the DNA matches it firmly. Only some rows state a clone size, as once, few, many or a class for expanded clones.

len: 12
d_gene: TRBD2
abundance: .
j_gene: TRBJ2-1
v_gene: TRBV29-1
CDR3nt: TGCAGCGGAGGACTAGCGGGAGGAGGGCAGTTCTTC
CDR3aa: CSGGLAGGGQFF

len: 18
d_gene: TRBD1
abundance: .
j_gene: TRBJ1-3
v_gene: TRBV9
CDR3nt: TGTGCCAGCAGCGTCGGATGGGGGACAGGGGGCTTTGGAAACACCATATATTTT
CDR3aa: CASSVGWGTGGFGNTIYF

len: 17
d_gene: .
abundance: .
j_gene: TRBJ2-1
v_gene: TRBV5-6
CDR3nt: TGTGCCAGCAGCTTGTTAGAGGGCGGGAATGGTGGCGATGAGCAGTTCTTC
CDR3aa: CASSLLEGGNGGDEQFF

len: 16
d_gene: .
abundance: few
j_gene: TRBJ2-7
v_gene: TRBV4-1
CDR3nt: TGCGCCAGCAGCCAAGATTTGAACCTTCGGGCCTACGAGCAGTACTTC
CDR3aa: CASSQDLNLRAYEQYF

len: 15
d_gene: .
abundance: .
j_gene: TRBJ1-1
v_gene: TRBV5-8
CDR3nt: TGTGCCAGCAGCTTGGTGGTTTGGGGGAAGGGTGAAGCTTTCTTT
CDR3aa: CASSLVVWGKGEAFF

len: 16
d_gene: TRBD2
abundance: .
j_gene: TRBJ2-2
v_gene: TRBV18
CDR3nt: TGTGCCAGCTCACCGAGGGCTAGCGGGAGTACCGGGGAGCTGTTTTTT
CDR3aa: CASSPRASGSTGELFF

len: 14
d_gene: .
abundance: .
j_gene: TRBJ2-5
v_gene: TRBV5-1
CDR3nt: TGCGCCAGCAGCTTGGTACCCGACCAAGAGACCCAGTACTTC
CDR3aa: CASSLVPDQETQYF

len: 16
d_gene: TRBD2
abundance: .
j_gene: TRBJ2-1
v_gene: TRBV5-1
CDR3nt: TGCGCCAGCAGCCTTAGCGGGAGGGTCTCCTACAATGAGCAGTTCTTC
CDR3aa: CASSLSGRVSYNEQFF

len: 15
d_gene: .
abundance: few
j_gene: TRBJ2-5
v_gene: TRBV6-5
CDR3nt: TGTGCCAGCAGTTCACGACTAGGAAGACAAGAGACCCAGTACTTC
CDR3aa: CASSSRLGRQETQYF

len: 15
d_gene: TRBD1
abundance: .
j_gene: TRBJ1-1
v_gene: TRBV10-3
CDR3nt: TGTGCCATCAGTGAGTTCCCCGGACAGGGGGCTGAAGCTTTCTTT
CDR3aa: CAISEFPGQGAEAFF

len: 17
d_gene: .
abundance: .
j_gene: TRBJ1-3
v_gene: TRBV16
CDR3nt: TGTGCCAGCAGCCACTTATCCTTACAGAACTCTGGAAACACCATATATTTT
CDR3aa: CASSHLSLQNSGNTIYF

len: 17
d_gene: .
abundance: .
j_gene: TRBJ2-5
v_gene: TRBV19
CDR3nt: TGTGCCAGTAGACCCTTCGGGGCGCGGGGATCCCAAGAGACCCAGTACTTC
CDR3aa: CASRPFGARGSQETQYF

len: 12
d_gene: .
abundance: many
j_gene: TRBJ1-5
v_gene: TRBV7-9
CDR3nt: TGTGCCAGCAGCTTATTAGGCGAGCCCCAGCATTTT
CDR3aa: CASSLLGEPQHF

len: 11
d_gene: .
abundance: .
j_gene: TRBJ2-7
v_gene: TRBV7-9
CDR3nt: TGTGCCAGCAGCTTGAGCTACGAGCAGTACTTC
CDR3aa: CASSLSYEQYF

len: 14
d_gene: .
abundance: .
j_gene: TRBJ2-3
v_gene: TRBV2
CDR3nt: TGTGCCAGCAGCCAAGACATCGTCACAGATACGCAGTATTTT
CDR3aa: CASSQDIVTDTQYF

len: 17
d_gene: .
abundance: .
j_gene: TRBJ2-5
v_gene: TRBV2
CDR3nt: TGTGCCAGCAGTGGAAGAGGGCGGACGCGGGACCAAGAGACCCAGTACTTC
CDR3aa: CASSGRGRTRDQETQYF

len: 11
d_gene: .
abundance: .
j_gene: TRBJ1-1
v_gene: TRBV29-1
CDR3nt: TGCAGCGTTGAACGGTACACTGAAGCTTTCTTT
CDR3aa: CSVERYTEAFF

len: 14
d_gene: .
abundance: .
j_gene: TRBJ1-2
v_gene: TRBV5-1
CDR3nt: TGCGCCAGCAGCTTCGTGGCGTTGGGCTATGGCTACACCTTC
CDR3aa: CASSFVALGYGYTF

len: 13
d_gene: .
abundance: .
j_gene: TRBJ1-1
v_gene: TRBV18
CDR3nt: TGTGCCAGCTCACCATCGACAGAGACTGAAGCTTTCTTT
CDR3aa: CASSPSTETEAFF

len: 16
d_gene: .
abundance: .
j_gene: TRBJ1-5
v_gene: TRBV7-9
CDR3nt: TGTGCCAGCAGCTTAGTGGGGGCGGGTATCAATCAGCCCCAGCATTTT
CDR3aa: CASSLVGAGINQPQHF

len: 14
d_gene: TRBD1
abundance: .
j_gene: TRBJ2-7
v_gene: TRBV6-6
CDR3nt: TGTGCCAGCAGACGGGACAGGAATACTTACGAGCAGTACTTC
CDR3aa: CASRRDRNTYEQYF

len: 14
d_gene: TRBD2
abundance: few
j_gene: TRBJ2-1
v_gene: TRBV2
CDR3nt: TGTGCCAGCAAATGGGACTATACGAGAAATGAGCAGTTCTTC
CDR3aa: CASKWDYTRNEQFF

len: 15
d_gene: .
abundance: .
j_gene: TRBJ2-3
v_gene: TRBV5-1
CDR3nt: TGCGCCAGCAGCTCGTTTTCGGAGGTACCAGATACGCAGTATTTT
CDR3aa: CASSSFSEVPDTQYF

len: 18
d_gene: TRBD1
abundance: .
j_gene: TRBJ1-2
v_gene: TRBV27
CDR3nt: TGTGCCAGCAGTACCACGATCGGTCAGGGGGGCTTCAACTATGGCTACACCTTC
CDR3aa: CASSTTIGQGGFNYGYTF

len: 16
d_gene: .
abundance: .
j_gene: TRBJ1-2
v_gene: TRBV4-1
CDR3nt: TGCGCCAGCAGCCAAGACGTTTTGAACCGGGGCTATGGCTACACCTTC
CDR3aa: CASSQDVLNRGYGYTF

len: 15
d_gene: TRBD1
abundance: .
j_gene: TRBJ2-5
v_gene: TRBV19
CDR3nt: TGTGCCAGTAGTCCTAGGACAGGGGGCAGGGGGACCCAGTACTTC
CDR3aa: CASSPRTGGRGTQYF

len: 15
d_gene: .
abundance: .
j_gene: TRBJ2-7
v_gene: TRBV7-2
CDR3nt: TGTGCCAGCAGCTTAGGATTGACTAGTTCCTACGAGCAGTACTTC
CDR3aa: CASSLGLTSSYEQYF

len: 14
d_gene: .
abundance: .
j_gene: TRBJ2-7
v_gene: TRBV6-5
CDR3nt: TGTGCCAGCAGTTACGGCAGGGACCCCTACGAGCAGTACTTC
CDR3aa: CASSYGRDPYEQYF

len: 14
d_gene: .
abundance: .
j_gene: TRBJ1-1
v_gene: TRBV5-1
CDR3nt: TGCGCCAGCAGCTTGCATGCAGGAAACACTGAAGCTTTCTTT
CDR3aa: CASSLHAGNTEAFF

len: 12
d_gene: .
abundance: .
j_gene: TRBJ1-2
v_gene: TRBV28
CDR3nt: TGTGCCAGCGGAACGCTTATGGTTGGCTACACCTTC
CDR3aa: CASGTLMVGYTF

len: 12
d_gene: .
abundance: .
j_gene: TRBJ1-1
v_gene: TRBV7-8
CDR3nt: TGTGCCAGCAGTTACAGGGTTTCTGGAGCTTTCTTT
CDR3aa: CASSYRVSGAFF

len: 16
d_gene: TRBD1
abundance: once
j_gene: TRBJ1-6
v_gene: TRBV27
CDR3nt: TGTGCCAGCAAGGGACAGTTTAGCTCCTATAATTCACCCCTCCACTTT
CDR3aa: CASKGQFSSYNSPLHF

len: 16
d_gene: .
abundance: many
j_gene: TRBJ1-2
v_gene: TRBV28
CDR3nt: TGTGCCAGCAGTTTTCGGGGACCCAATCCATTATATGGCTACACCTTC
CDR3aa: CASSFRGPNPLYGYTF

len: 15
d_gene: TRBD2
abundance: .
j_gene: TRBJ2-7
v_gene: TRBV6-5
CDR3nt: TGTGCCAGCACTAAAGACGCGGGGGGTCGGAACGAGCAGTACTTC
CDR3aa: CASTKDAGGRNEQYF

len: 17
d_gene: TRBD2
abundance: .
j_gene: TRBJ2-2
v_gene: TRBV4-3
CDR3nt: TGCGCCAGCAGCCCGAGGGGAGCGGGGCTCGGCACCGGGGAGCTGTTTTTT
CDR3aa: CASSPRGAGLGTGELFF

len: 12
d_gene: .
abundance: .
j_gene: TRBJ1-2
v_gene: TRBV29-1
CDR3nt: TGCAGCGTTAGAGACGGAGGTTATGGCTACACCTTC
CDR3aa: CSVRDGGYGYTF

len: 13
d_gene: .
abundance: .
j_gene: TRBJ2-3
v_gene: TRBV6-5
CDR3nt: TGTGCCAGCAGGGGTGGGGGGACAGATACGCAGTATTTT
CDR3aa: CASRGGGTDTQYF

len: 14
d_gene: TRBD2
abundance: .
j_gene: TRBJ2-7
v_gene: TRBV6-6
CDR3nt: TGTGCCAGCAGTTACGGACTAGCGGGAGGAGAGCAGTACTTC
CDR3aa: CASSYGLAGGEQYF

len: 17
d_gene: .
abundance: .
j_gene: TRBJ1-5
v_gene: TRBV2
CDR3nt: TGTGCCAGCAGTGATCCCGGACAGATCGTTAGCAATCAGCCCCAGCATTTT
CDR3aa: CASSDPGQIVSNQPQHF

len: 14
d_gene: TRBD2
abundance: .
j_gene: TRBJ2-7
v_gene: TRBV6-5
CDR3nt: TGTGCCAGCAGTCGACCCCCTAGCGGGGGGGAGCAGTACTTC
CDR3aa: CASSRPPSGGEQYF

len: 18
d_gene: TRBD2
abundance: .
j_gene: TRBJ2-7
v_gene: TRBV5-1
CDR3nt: TGCGCCAGCAGCTCTCCGGGACTAGCGGGAGGGAGCTCCTACGAGCAGTACTTC
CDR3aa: CASSSPGLAGGSSYEQYF

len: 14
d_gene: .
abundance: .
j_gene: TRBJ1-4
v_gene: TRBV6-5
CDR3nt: TGTGCCAGCAGCCAGTCCGTGGCTAATGAAAAACTGTTTTTT
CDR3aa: CASSQSVANEKLFF

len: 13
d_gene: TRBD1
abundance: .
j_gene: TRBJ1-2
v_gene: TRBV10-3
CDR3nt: TGTGCCATCAGTGACCGACAGGGTCAGAGCTACACCTTC
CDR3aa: CAISDRQGQSYTF

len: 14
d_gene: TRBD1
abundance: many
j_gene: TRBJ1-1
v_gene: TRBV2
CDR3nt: TGTGCCAGCACGAAGGGACAGGGGAGCACTGAAGCTTTCTTT
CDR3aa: CASTKGQGSTEAFF

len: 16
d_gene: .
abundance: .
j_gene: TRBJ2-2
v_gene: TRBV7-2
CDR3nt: TGTGCCAGCAGCCCGCGACAGGTGCGTGACACCGGGGAGCTGTTTTTT
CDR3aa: CASSPRQVRDTGELFF

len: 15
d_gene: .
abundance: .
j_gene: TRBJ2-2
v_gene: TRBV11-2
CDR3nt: TGTGCCAGCAGCCCCCGCCAGGGTACTTCCGGGGAGCTGTTTTTT
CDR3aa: CASSPRQGTSGELFF

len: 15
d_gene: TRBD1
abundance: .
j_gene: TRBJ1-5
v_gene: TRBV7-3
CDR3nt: TGTGCCAGCAGCCCATACTCAGGGGGCGATCAGCCCCAGCATTTT
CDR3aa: CASSPYSGGDQPQHF

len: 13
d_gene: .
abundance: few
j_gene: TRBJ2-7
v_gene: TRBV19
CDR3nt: TGTGCCAGTAGTTCGGGGCAGTGGTACGAGCAGTACTTC
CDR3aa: CASSSGQWYEQYF

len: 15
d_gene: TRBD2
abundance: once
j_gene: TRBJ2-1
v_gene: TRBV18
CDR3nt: TGTGCCAGCTCACCACCGACCGGGGGGAGCAATGAGCAGTTCTTC
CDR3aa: CASSPPTGGSNEQFF

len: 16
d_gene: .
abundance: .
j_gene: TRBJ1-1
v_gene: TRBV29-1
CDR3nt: TGCAGCGTTGAAGATCGCCCCGGGGCAGGGACCACTGAAGCTTTCTTT
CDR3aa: CSVEDRPGAGTTEAFF

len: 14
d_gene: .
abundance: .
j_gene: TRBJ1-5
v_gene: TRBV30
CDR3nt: TGTGCCTGGAGTGTAGACACAGGGACGCAGCCCCAGCATTTT
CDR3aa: CAWSVDTGTQPQHF

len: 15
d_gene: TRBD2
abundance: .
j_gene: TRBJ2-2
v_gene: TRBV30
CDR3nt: TGTGCCTGGAGGCCTAGCGGGAGTTACACCGGGGAGCTGTTTTTT
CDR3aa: CAWRPSGSYTGELFF

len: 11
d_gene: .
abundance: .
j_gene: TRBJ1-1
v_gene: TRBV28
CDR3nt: TGTGCCAGCAGGGGGACCACTGAAGCTTTCTTT
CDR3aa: CASRGTTEAFF

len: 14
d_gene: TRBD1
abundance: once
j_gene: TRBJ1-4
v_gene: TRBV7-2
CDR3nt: TGTGCCAGCAGCCGGGACAGGGGAGGAGAAAAACTGTTTTTT
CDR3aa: CASSRDRGGEKLFF

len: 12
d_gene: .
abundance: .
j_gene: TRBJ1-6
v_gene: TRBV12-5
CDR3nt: TGTGCTAGTGGTTTTGCCGATTCACCCCTCCACTTT
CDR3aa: CASGFADSPLHF

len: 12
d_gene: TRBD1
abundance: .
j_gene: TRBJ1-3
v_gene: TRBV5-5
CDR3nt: TGTGCCAGCAGCTCCCGGACAGGGCAGTTATATTTT
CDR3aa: CASSSRTGQLYF

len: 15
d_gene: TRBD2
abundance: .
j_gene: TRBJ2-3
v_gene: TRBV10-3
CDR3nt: TGTGCCATCAGTGAGCTAGCGGGTGCCACAGATACGCAGTATTTT
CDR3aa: CAISELAGATDTQYF

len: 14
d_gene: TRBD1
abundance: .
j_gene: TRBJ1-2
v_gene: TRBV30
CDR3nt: TGTGCCTGGAGTGTAGCCCTGACAGGGAATGGCTACACCTTC
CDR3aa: CAWSVALTGNGYTF

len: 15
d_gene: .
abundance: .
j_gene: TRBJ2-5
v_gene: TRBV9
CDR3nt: TGTGCCAGCAGCTGGGGGAGTCAGCTCCAAGAGACCCAGTACTTC
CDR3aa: CASSWGSQLQETQYF

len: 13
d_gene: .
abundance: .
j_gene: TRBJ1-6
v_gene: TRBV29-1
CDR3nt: TGCAGCGTTAGACCGGGTATTAATTCACCCCTCCACTTT
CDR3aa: CSVRPGINSPLHF